This note documents a single T cell receptor beta chain sequence. Antigen: not known. These data are taken from a study of T-cell reconstitution after alpha-beta-depleted transplantation in children. Unique molecular identifiers were incorporated during preparation of the TCRbeta library. TCRdb passed the PCR reads through MiXCR, listing each CDR3 protein once. The sample lists fewer than 550,000 distinct CDR3 sequences; around 10% were seen once. The CDR3 covers 15 residues. V lost 6 bases and J lost 4, with 19 bases in between. General study points: At day 60, the high TCRbeta diversity found in some patients originated from recipient T cells and thymic progenitors that had survived. T-cell numbers and diversity one year post-transplant derived largely from freshly generated T cells. The origin of alpha-beta T cells about two months after transplant was reportedly several hundred expanded graft clones.

The V call is TRBV12-3 or TRBV12-4, the J call TRBJ2-7; the D call may be TRBD1 or TRBD2 (5 bases each). The sequences come from PBMCs, mostly from graft donor cells, collected 180 days after TCRalphabeta/CD19-depleted stem cell transplant. The sequence came from a female patient under 10 years old who had a stem cell transplant for aplastic anemia, so the T cells may come from the graft donor. The CDR3 sequence is CASRAGTPLPYEQYF. The DNA for the CDR3 is TGTGCCAGCAGGGCCGGGACCCCTCTCCCTTACGAGCAGTACTTC.